A selection of T cell receptor beta chains follows, all from one sample in a study of cytomegalovirus exposure and HLA in healthy donors. Method: immunoSEQ multiplex PCR; TCRdb's copy keeps in-frame clones and lacks some. The profile shows some 100,000 clones, 70% to 80% of them singletons. Sample: PBMCs. The receptors derive from a woman aged 18-29 years in good health and CMV-seropositive. Both conserved end residues are part of each CDR3. A D gene is named only where the DNA matches it firmly. The size of a clone is reported for some rows only, either as once, few or many, or as a class for expanded clones.

D gene,clone size,J gene,V gene,CDR3 DNA,CDR3 protein
.,.,TRBJ2-7,TRBV2,TGTGCCAGCAGCGTGACAATAACCTACGAGCAGTACTTC,CASSVTITYEQYF
.,.,TRBJ1-6,TRBV7-2,TGTGCCAGCAGCTCTAGACGGCAGATATATAATTCACCCCTCCACTTT,CASSSRRQIYNSPLHF
.,.,TRBJ1-1,TRBV27,TGTGCCAGCAGTTTAGTACCCGAGGGCACTGAAGCTTTCTTT,CASSLVPEGTEAFF
.,few,TRBJ2-3,TRBV20-1,TGCAGTGCTAGAGACTCTTTTACGCAGTATTTT,CSARDSFTQYF
TRBD2,.,TRBJ2-5,TRBV4-3,TGCGCCAGCAGCCAAGATATCGGTAGCGGGAGGGCCGAGACCCAGTACTTC,CASSQDIGSGRAETQYF
TRBD2,few,TRBJ2-7,TRBV4-1,TGCGCCAGCAGCCGGGAACTAGCGGGACTATCCTACGAGCAGTACTTC,CASSRELAGLSYEQYF
TRBD2,.,TRBJ2-1,TRBV2,TGTGCCAGCAGAGTAGGGACGGGGGGCAATGAGCAGTTCTTC,CASRVGTGGNEQFF
TRBD1,.,TRBJ2-7,TRBV30,TGTGCCTGGAGCGCTCTGAGACAGGGGGTAGGCGGGGGGCAGTACTTC,CAWSALRQGVGGGQYF
TRBD2,.,TRBJ2-1,TRBV13,TGTGCCAGCAGTCGTCCCGGGACTAGCGGGGGGGATTCCTACAATGAGCAGTTCTTC,CASSRPGTSGGDSYNEQFF
.,.,TRBJ1-1,TRBV4-1,TGCGCCAGCAGCCAAGAGGGAGCTGAAGCTTTCTTT,CASSQEGAEAFF
TRBD1,few,TRBJ1-5,TRBV5-6,TGTGCCAGCAGCTTGTTACAGGGGATGAATCAGCCCCAGCATTTT,CASSLLQGMNQPQHF
TRBD2,.,TRBJ2-3,TRBV6-5,TGTGCCAGCTTCTCCGGGACTAGCGGGAGTTTTACGCAGTATTTT,CASFSGTSGSFTQYF
TRBD1,.,TRBJ1-3,TRBV11-2,TGTGCCAGCAGCTTAGGCATCCGCTACAGGGGTAATGGTAACACCATATATTTT,CASSLGIRYRGNGNTIYF
.,.,TRBJ2-2,TRBV28,TGTGCCAGCGTTTCAGGCACCGGGGAGCTGTTTTTT,CASVSGTGELFF
.,.,TRBJ1-3,TRBV9,TGTGCCAGCAGTGGGCAGATATCTGGAAACACCATATATTTT,CASSGQISGNTIYF
TRBD1,.,TRBJ2-7,TRBV25-1,TGTGCCAGCATAGACAGGGGGTACTACGAGCAGTACTTC,CASIDRGYYEQYF
.,.,TRBJ2-7,TRBV6-6,TGTGCCAGCAGTTACCCCCCCCAGGGTCCCCCCTACGAGCAGTACTTC,CASSYPPQGPPYEQYF
.,once,TRBJ1-4,TRBV27,TGTGCCAGCAGTTTAAGGGGGAGTGAAAAACTGTTTTTT,CASSLRGSEKLFF
TRBD2,.,TRBJ2-1,TRBV5-4,TGTGCCAGCAGCGGGACTAGCGGGGGAAGCTTTTACAATGAGCAGTTCTTC,CASSGTSGGSFYNEQFF
TRBD2,.,TRBJ2-1,TRBV5-6,TGTGCCAGCGCCATAGGGACTAGCGCAAACAATGAGCAGTTCTTC,CASAIGTSANNEQFF
.,.,TRBJ2-2,TRBV15,TGTGCCACCGCGAAACAGAGTAACACCGGGGAGCTGTTTTTT,CATAKQSNTGELFF
.,.,TRBJ2-6,TRBV2,TGTGCCAGCGATAACAGATCTGGGGCCAACGTCCTGACTTTC,CASDNRSGANVLTF
.,.,TRBJ2-5,TRBV5-5,TGTGCCAGCAGCCCGACATTAGACAGGGGAGGGGAGACCCAGTACTTC,CASSPTLDRGGETQYF
TRBD1,.,TRBJ2-5,TRBV6-1,TGTGCCAGCAGTGCCACCTGGACAGGGGGCAGGGAGACCCAGTACTTC,CASSATWTGGRETQYF
.,.,TRBJ2-5,TRBV28,TGTGCCAGCAGTTCGGAGACCCAGTACTTC,CASSSETQYF
.,.,TRBJ2-1,TRBV10-1,TGCGCCACCGAACGGTCCAGCGACTACAATGAGCAGTTCTTC,CATERSSDYNEQFF
TRBD1,few,TRBJ1-4,TRBV5-4,TGTGCCAGCAGCCAGGGACAGGGGAATGAAAAACTGTTTTTT,CASSQGQGNEKLFF
TRBD2,few,TRBJ2-3,TRBV13,TGTGCCAGCAGCGTCGGGAGGAAGATAACAGATACGCAGTATTTT,CASSVGRKITDTQYF
.,.,TRBJ2-7,TRBV27,TGTGCCAGCAGTTTAACTAGCTCCCTGGCAGAGCAGTACTTC,CASSLTSSLAEQYF
.,.,TRBJ1-6,TRBV6-5,TGTGCCAGCAGCTCGAAACCCAGGGACAACTCACCCCTCCACTTT,CASSSKPRDNSPLHF
.,.,TRBJ2-2,TRBV29-1,TGCAGCGTCGGGACTTCACAGACCGGGGAGCTGTTTTTT,CSVGTSQTGELFF
TRBD1,.,TRBJ2-5,TRBV28,TGTGCCAGCAGTTTCCCCCGGACAGGGGTCGGAGGGGAGACCCAGTACTTC,CASSFPRTGVGGETQYF
.,few,TRBJ1-5,TRBV30,TGTGCCTGGAGTCTCGACAGAAATCAGCCCCAGCATTTT,CAWSLDRNQPQHF
TRBD1,.,TRBJ2-7,TRBV11-2,TGTGCCAGCAGCTGGCCGGGACAGGGCTACGAGCAGTACTTC,CASSWPGQGYEQYF
.,.,TRBJ2-1,TRBV7-2,TGTGCCAGCAGCTCGCCCGGGACTTTCAATGAGCAGTTCTTC,CASSSPGTFNEQFF
TRBD1,once,TRBJ2-7,TRBV29-1,TGCAGCGTCGTGGTTTGGGACAGGGGGTACTACGAGCAGTACTTC,CSVVVWDRGYYEQYF
TRBD1,.,TRBJ1-2,TRBV4-3,TGCGCCAGCAGCCATGATACAGGACAGGGGCGTTTCTATGGCTACACCTTC,CASSHDTGQGRFYGYTF
TRBD1,.,TRBJ1-5,TRBV10-3,TGTGCCGTGGGACAGTCTAGCAATCAGCCCCAGCATTTT,CAVGQSSNQPQHF
TRBD2,.,TRBJ2-7,TRBV19,TGTGCCAGTAGCCTCTGGAGGACTAGCCCCGAGCAGTACTTC,CASSLWRTSPEQYF
.,.,TRBJ2-1,TRBV29-1,TGCAGCACCTTCGGTAGTTCTGTGACCTACAATGAGCAGTTCTTC,CSTFGSSVTYNEQFF
.,.,TRBJ2-2,TRBV6-4,TGTGCCAGCAGTGACTCACAAGAGGGGGCCGGGGAGCTGTTTTTT,CASSDSQEGAGELFF